This TCR beta chain is drawn from a study of OX40 agonist ivuxolimab in advanced cancers. For the study in its entirety: Ivuxolimab, which targeted the costimulatory receptor OX40 (CD134), was an agonistic, fully human IgG2 monoclonal antibody. Intravenous ivuxolimab was administered to patients every 2 weeks at six dose levels: 0.01, 0.1, 0.3, 1.5, 3 and 10 mg/kg. Of the approximately 50 dose-escalation patients, hepatocellular carcinoma was present in about 20, melanoma in approximately 15, renal cell carcinoma in 9 and head and neck cancer in 9. The dose-escalation cohort was 82.7% male with a mean age of about 54 years, ranging from about 23 to 85. Patients were allowed to have had prior anti-PD-1, anti-PD-L1 or anti-CTLA-4 therapy, and approximately 40% of the dose-escalation patients had previously received checkpoint inhibitors. Three dose-escalation patients achieved partial responses, one with hepatocellular carcinoma and two with cutaneous melanoma. The purpose of peripheral TCRbeta sequencing was to test whether ivuxolimab changed TCR sequence diversity and led to clonal T-cell expansion. The paper covers the monotherapy dose-escalation part of the phase I ivuxolimab trial, which included N ≈ 50 patients.

The investigation overall reported the following: After ivuxolimab, more expanded clones were found on average in CD8+ T cells than in CD4+ T cells. At doses of 0.1 to 3.0 mg/kg, clonal expansion of both CD4+ and CD8+ T cells in blood was seen between baseline and week 6. In the 0.1-3.0 mg/kg groups, partial responders were among the patients with the lowest normalized peripheral clonal expansion, particularly in CD8+ T cells. The antigen specificity of the peripheral T cells that underwent clonal expansion was not determined. Low levels of normalized T-cell clonal expansion were also seen in some nonresponding patients.

From the cysteine through the phenylalanine, the CDR3 covers 14 amino acids. The CDR3 DNA has 42 bases and is translated from base 1. From the germline V gene, CDR1 is SGHRS and CDR2 is YFSETQ. V was cut back by 0 bases and J by 8 bases, leaving a gap of 11 bases between them. As regards this clone: Its cognate antigen has yet to be identified. The input lacks base qualities; no much larger clone sits a single base away.

For sequencing of the TCRbeta CDR3 region, genomic DNA was extracted from the sorted cells. The immunoSEQ Assay was used for sequencing of TCRbeta CDR3 regions. This immuneACCESS table, as held by TCRdb, lists in-frame sequences with V and J called but not all clones. Of the missing ones, under half trace to an unresolved V gene in checked studies; the others have no known cause. Recorded for this sample are roughly 46,000 clones; 70% to 90% of them occurred a single time. The top ten clones comprise less than 0.75% of the sample. Patients with autoimmune disease history or receiving systemic immunosuppression were excluded from the trial. Peripheral blood for TCR sequencing was drawn from every dose cohort at baseline, at cycle 4 day 1 and at cycle 7 day 1. The samples were drawn from a first-in-human, open-label, multicenter phase I dose-escalation trial of ivuxolimab. Adults with locally advanced or metastatic melanoma, renal cell, hepatocellular, or head and neck squamous cell carcinoma were enrolled in the trial. Before TCR sequencing, CD4+ T cells and CD8+ T cells were sorted from peripheral blood as separate populations.

The V and J segments used are TRBV5-1 and TRBJ1-4, and TRBD1 may be the D gene, going by 5 matching bases. Sequenced here: CD4+ or CD8+ T cells sorted from blood, sampled in a trial of the OX40 agonist ivuxolimab. The clonotype originates from an adult with an advanced solid tumor such as melanoma, head and neck, liver or kidney cancer. For the CDR3, the sequence is CASSLGGDLEKLFF. The DNA sequence reads TGCGCCAGCAGCTTGGGAGGGGATTTGGAAAAACTGTTTTTT.